This T cell receptor beta chain was identified in a study of PD-L1 blockade in urothelial cancer. Looking at the study overall: The study started patients on atezolizumab around 2014, giving 1,200 mg intravenously every 3 weeks.

Germline CDR1 and CDR2: MDHEN and SYDVKM. CDR3 length: 13 residues. V was pared by 2 bases and J by 8 bases, with 9 bases between. Turning to this clone: What it binds is not known.

Time point of the sample: pretreatment peripheral blood. Study-level findings and limits: Better survival was predicted when blood TCR clonality before treatment fell below the median.

Here immunoSEQ multiplex PCR was the method, and the copy in TCRdb shows in-frame clones only, minus some. The table records about 38,000 clones, around four fifths of them present only once. This receptor was taken from an elderly man with urothelial cancer. Sequencing was performed on PBMCs, taken around atezolizumab (anti-PD-L1) treatment. J is TRBJ1-4 and V is TRBV28, with a weak D call TRBD1 (5 bases). The chain's CDR3 is CASSLGGEEKLFF. As DNA, the CDR3 is TGTGCCAGCAGTTTAGGGGGGGAAGAAAAACTGTTTTTT.